These 17 T cell receptor beta chains originate from one sample sequenced in a study of beta chain features in type 1 diabetes. Expressed TCRB transcripts were sequenced because the entire RNA isolate underwent reverse transcription. The assay was immunoSEQ multiplex PCR, and TCRdb's table has in-frame clones only and misses some. This table has 450,000 or so clones, about an eighth appearing once. Sequencing input: naive CD4+ T cells from blood. These receptors were obtained from a woman under 30 in good health.

This clone has only a few counts. The V and J genes are TRBV4-3 and TRBJ2-7; TRBD2 is a possible D gene (5 bases). The ends were cut back, 4 bases at V and 5 bases at J, with 9 bases in the middle. Per germline, CDR1 LGHNA and CDR2 YSLEER. The CDR3 spans 12 residues. As DNA, the CDR3 is TGCGCCAGCAGCCCCCACGGGGACGAGCAGTACTTC. Amino acid sequence: CASSPHGDEQYF.

This clone was seen more than once but under ten times. V and J are TRBV29-1 and TRBJ2-7; 8 positions match TRBD1. J lost 3 bases, V lost 1 base, and 2 bases had no gene match. Germline CDR1 and CDR2: SQVTM and ANQGSEA. The CDR3 is 13 residues long. Here the CDR3 DNA reads TGCAGCGTTGAAGGACAGGGGCTCTACGAGCAGTACTTC. Translated, it gives CSVEGQGLYEQYF.

The genes are TRBV11-3 and TRBJ2-1; D gene ambiguous. Trimming shortened V by 3 bases and J by 10 bases, and 19 bases separated the two germline ends. This CDR3 has 15 residues. Germline assignment: CDR1 SGHNT and CDR2 YENEEA. The CDR3 region has the DNA TGTGCCAGCAGCTTCGGTTCAAGACGATGGGGAGAGCAGTTCTTC. This sequence encodes CASSFGSRRWGEQFF. Looking up the rest from reference TRBV11-3 and TRBJ2-1 gives the full variable domain: EAGVVQSPRYKIIEKKQPVAFWCNPISGHNTLYWYLQNLGQGPELLIRYENEEAVDDSQLPKDRFSAERLKGVDSTLKIQPAELGDSAVYLCASSFGSRRWGEQFFGPGTRLTVL.

The J gene is TRBJ2-1, the V gene TRBV7-8; D not resolved. The CDR3 is made up of 13 amino acids. Per the germline V gene, CDR1 is SGHVS and CDR2 is FQNEAQ. With 1 base removed from V and 8 bases from J, the gap between germline ends came to 9 bases. CDR3 amino acids: CASSLGRTYEQFF. CDR3 in DNA: TGTGCCAGCAGCTTAGGAAGGACGTATGAGCAGTTCTTC.

The chain has TRBV11-2 and TRBJ2-3; 16 positions agree with TRBD2. The germline V gene has CDR1 SGHAT and CDR2 FQNNGV. The junction had 7 bases not matched to a gene; V was cut back by 5 bases and J by 2 bases. The CDR3 loop spans 18 amino acids. CDR3 in amino acids: CASSPPGLAGGFTDTQYF. The CDR3 nucleotides read TGTGCCAGCAGCCCACCGGGACTAGCGGGGGGGTTCACAGATACGCAGTATTTT.

This clone was observed a handful of times. Other DNA variants within this sample encode the same CDR3. The V call is TRBV5-4, the J call TRBJ2-3; 7 bases agree with TRBD1. Per the germline V gene, CDR1 is SGHNT and CDR2 is YYREEE (reference sequence). The CDR3 has 15 amino acids. After removal of 3 bases from V and 0 bases from J, the junction contained 4 bases not matched to a gene. CDR3 sequence: CASSSRQGSTDTQYF. The DNA for the CDR3 is TGTGCCAGCAGCTCCAGACAGGGAAGCACAGATACGCAGTATTTT. Using reference TRBV5-4 and TRBJ2-3 for the parts outside the CDR3, the full variable domain is ETGVTQSPTHLIKTRGQQVTLRCSSQSGHNTVSWYQQALGQGPQFIFQYYREEENGRGNFPPRFSGLQFPNYSSELNVNALELDDSALYLCASSSRQGSTDTQYFGPGTRLTVL.

The rearrangement uses TRBV7-9 and TRBJ2-1; TRBD1 matches at 7 bases. Losses at the gene ends were 5 bases for V and 6 bases for J; bases not matched to a gene: 7. Per the germline V gene, CDR1 is SEHNR and CDR2 is FQNEAQ (reference sequence). This CDR3 has 14 residues. CDR3 sequence reads: CASSPTGRPNEQFF. The DNA for the CDR3 is TGTGCCAGCAGCCCGACAGGGAGACCCAATGAGCAGTTCTTC. Looking up the rest from reference TRBV7-9 and TRBJ2-1 gives the full variable domain: DTGVSQNPRHKITKRGQNVTFRCDPISEHNRLYWYRQTLGQGPEFLTYFQNEAQLEKSRLLSDRFSAERPKGSFSTLEIQRTEQGDSAMYLCASSPTGRPNEQFFGPGTRLTVL.

Only a few counts were recorded for this clone. The J gene is TRBJ2-1, the V gene TRBV9; 9 nucleotides match TRBD2. With V trimmed by 0 bases and J by 2 bases, 6 bases remained unmatched. The CDR3 consists of 17 residues. Germline V gene lookup returns CDR1 SGDLS and CDR2 YYNGEE. The CDR3 DNA is TGTGCCAGCAGCGTAGGGGCTAGCGGGATCGCCTACAATGAGCAGTTCTTC. Protein sequence: CASSVGASGIAYNEQFF.

A few counts support this clone. Here the CDR3 DNA reads TGTGCCAGCAACACCGGTGCCGCGGGGTCAGATACGCAGTATTTT. Its translation is CASNTGAAGSDTQYF. V gene TRBV28 combines with J gene TRBJ2-3; D is perhaps TRBD2 (6 bases). This CDR3 spans 15 amino acids. Looked up from germline, CDR1 is MDHEN and CDR2 is SYDVKM. The V end lost 7 bases, the J end lost 4 bases, and 18 bases lay between the germline ends. The full variable domain, in which reference TRBV28 and TRBJ2-3 provide the parts outside the CDR3, is DVKVTQSSRYLVKRTGEKVFLECVQDMDHENMFWYRQDPGLGLRLIYFSYDVKMKEKGDIPEGYSVSREKKERFSLILESASTNQTSMYLCASNTGAAGSDTQYFGPGTRLTVL.

In DNA, the CDR3 is TGTGCCAGCAGTACAGGGAATGAAGCTTTCTTT. This encodes CASSTGNEAFF. The rearrangement joins TRBV7-9 to TRBJ1-1, with D possibly matching TRBD1 (6 bases). V lost 6 bases to trimming and J lost 7 bases, with 9 bases between them. In germline, CDR1 is SEHNR, CDR2 FQNEAQ (reference sequence). This CDR3 is 11 amino acids long.

A note on this clone: Other DNA sequences in this sample translate to the same CDR3. The chain joins TRBV7-8 to TRBJ2-5, with D unclear. The CDR3 is 11 amino acids. CDR1 SGHVS and CDR2 FQNEAQ come from the germline V gene. Trimming cost V 5 bases and J 5 bases, with 6 bases left between them. CDR3 sequence (DNA): TGTGCCAGCAGCGCAAAGGAGACCCAGTACTTC. It encodes CASSAKETQYF.

In this sample, this clone turned up a few times. The rearrangement joins TRBV11-2 to TRBJ2-7, with D perhaps TRBD1 (5 bases). From germline, CDR1 is SGHAT and CDR2 FQNNGV. This CDR3 contains 13 residues. Trimming stripped 1 base from V and 9 bases from J, with 13 bases between. CDR3 in DNA: TGTGCCAGCAGCTTAGTAGCCCTTCAGGGGCAGTACGTC. Amino acid sequence: CASSLVALQGQYV.

This clone has just a few counts. This chain links TRBV9 with TRBJ1-4; D unclear. V gave up 2 bases and J gave up 8 bases, with 13 bases separating them. Looked up from germline, CDR1 is SGDLS and CDR2 is YYNGEE. The length of the CDR3 is 14 residues. This CDR3 is CASSVGPKTEKLFF. The CDR3 bases are TGTGCCAGCAGCGTCGGACCCAAGACCGAAAAACTGTTTTTT.

The genes are TRBV18 and TRBJ2-7, with D perhaps TRBD1 or TRBD2 (5 bases each). The length of the CDR3 is 14 residues. The V and J ends lost 4 bases and 0 bases respectively, with 10 bases between them. Germline V CDR1 and CDR2: KGHSH, LQKENI. Written as DNA, the CDR3 is TGTGCCAGCTCACGCGACGGGGCCTCCTACGAGCAGTACTTC. Translating gives CASSRDGASYEQYF.

This clone was seen only a few times. The same CDR3 arises from other DNA sequences in this sample as well. This sequence joins TRBV7-2 and TRBJ2-2, with D possibly matching TRBD1 (5 bases). Between the trimmed V and J ends, which lost 3 bases and 4 bases, there was a span of 6 bases. The CDR3 covers 13 residues. Looked up from germline, CDR1 is SGHTA and CDR2 is FQGNSA. CDR3 DNA: TGTGCCAGCAGCTTGGGGCGCACCGGGGAGCTGTTTTTT. Protein: CASSLGRTGELFF.

The J gene is TRBJ2-7, the V gene TRBV9; D unclear. CDR1 SGDLS and CDR2 YYNGEE come from the germline V gene. Trimming pared 0 bases from V and 2 bases from J, leaving 15 bases between. This CDR3 has 16 residues. DNA of the CDR3: TGTGCCAGCAGCGTAGGCCCGGAGATTATTGCCTACGAGCAGTACTTC. Translation gives CASSVGPEIIAYEQYF.

This clone was seen repeatedly, ten times or more. The chain has TRBV7-9 and TRBJ2-3; D may be TRBD1 (5 bases). Germline V CDR1 and CDR2: SEHNR, FQNEAQ (reference sequence). Trimming stripped 1 base from V and 3 bases from J, with 11 bases between. The CDR3 runs 15 residues. The CDR3 loop is CASSLVVQGTDTQYF. CDR3 nucleotides: TGTGCCAGCAGCTTAGTGGTGCAGGGTACAGATACGCAGTATTTT.